At least ten counts were recorded for the clone carrying this T cell receptor (beta chain). The CDR3 is 16 amino acids. V dropped 3 bases and J dropped 5 bases, with 18 bases sitting between them. The germline CDR1 and CDR2 sequences are LGHNA and YSLEER. The sample comes from a study of early T cells in non-severe SARS-CoV-2 infection. TCRdb used MiXCR to reprocess the 5' RACE reads, holding one entry per CDR3 protein. The sample has about 76,000 distinct CDR3 sequences, about 10% seen once; the top ten hold about 4.4%. This sequence joins TRBV4-3 and TRBJ2-3; D perhaps matches TRBD2 (6 bases). The material sequenced was whole blood. The receptor was isolated from an adult who was a healthcare worker with PCR-confirmed SARS-CoV-2 infection or an uninfected control (not recorded which). The CDR3 loop reads CASSQTPGSSKDTQYF. In DNA, the CDR3 is TGCGCCAGCAGCCAGACTCCCGGGAGTAGTAAAGATACGCAGTATTTT.